A single sample gave rise to the 26 T cell receptor beta chains below, sequenced in a study of blood T cell repertoires in COVID-19 (TCRdb year 2020). The library was made by the immunoSEQ multiplex PCR assay. TCRdb obtained this table from immuneACCESS and retained in-frame rearrangements with V and J assigned. These tables miss some clones; where compared with another copy, unresolved V genes account for less than half of the shortfall, and the remainder is unexplained. Here the sample has more than 350,000 clones; around nine tenths occur a single time. The biggest ten clones account for 1.4% of the sample. The specimen was PBMCs or T cells enriched from blood (not recorded which). Receptors were obtained from a woman aged 18-29 years who had been exposed to COVID-19.

This clone is a singleton in its sample. The chain has TRBV19 and TRBJ2-7, with 10 bases fitting TRBD2. The J segment lost 2 bases and the V segment lost 5 bases, leaving 6 bases of the junction unmatched. The CDR3 has 15 amino acids. Germline values: CDR1 LNHDA, CDR2 SQIVND (reference sequence). CDR3 amino acids: CASSSLAGDTYEQYF. The CDR3 nucleotides are TGTGCCAGTAGTTCTCTAGCGGGGGACACCTACGAGCAGTACTTC.

Only one count was recorded for this clone. The V and J genes are TRBV7-2 and TRBJ2-3; D possibly corresponds to TRBD1 (5 bases). Per germline, CDR1 SGHTA and CDR2 FQGNSA. The length of the CDR3 is 15 residues. Trimming stripped 10 bases from V and 1 base from J, with 18 bases between. CDR3 sequence reads: CATDLKGMRTDTQYF. The CDR3 DNA is TGTGCCACCGACCTTAAGGGGATGCGCACAGATACGCAGTATTTT.

The J gene is TRBJ1-6, the V gene TRBV6-5; 8 bases match TRBD1. The CDR3 runs to 15 residues. Trimming took 0 bases from V and 9 from J; bases not matched to a gene: 4. Per the germline V gene, CDR1 is MNHEY and CDR2 is SVGAGI. CDR3 sequence: CASSYSSQGASPLHF. Written as DNA, the CDR3 is TGTGCCAGCAGTTACTCGAGCCAGGGGGCTTCACCCCTCCACTTT.

This chain joins TRBV27 and TRBJ2-7; 8 nucleotides agree with TRBD2. The germline gives CDR1 MNHEY, CDR2 SMNVEV (reference sequence). The V segment lost 1 base and the J segment 4 bases; nucleotides outside the gene matches: 6. This CDR3 is built from 15 residues. CDR3 bases: TGTGCCAGCAGTTTATACGGAGCGGGAGTGTACGAGCAGTACTTC. Residues: CASSLYGAGVYEQYF.

The chain carries TRBV5-1 and TRBJ2-7; D is perhaps TRBD2 (5 bases). V lost 0 bases and J 5 bases, leaving 9 bases between the germline ends. The CDR3 is made up of 13 amino acids. The V gene's germline CDR1 is SGHRS and CDR2 YFSETQ. The CDR3 reads CASSLGGWDEQYF. As DNA, the CDR3 is TGCGCCAGCAGCTTGGGAGGGTGGGACGAGCAGTACTTC.

This clone was detected only once. The chain has TRBV18 and TRBJ2-3, with D possibly TRBD1 on 5 matching bases. The ends were cut back, 2 bases at V and 2 bases at J, with 11 bases in the middle. The CDR3 loop spans 15 amino acids. Germline-derived CDR1 and CDR2 are KGHSH and LQKENI. The CDR3 reads CASSPGQTDTDTQYF. CDR3 sequence (DNA): TGTGCCAGCTCACCAGGACAAACTGACACAGATACGCAGTATTTT.

The CDR3 is CASSLRGQNYEQYF. In nucleotides, the CDR3 is TGTGCCAGCAGCTTGAGGGGTCAGAACTACGAGCAGTACTTC. The chain carries TRBV5-8 and TRBJ2-7; D is possibly TRBD1 (5 bases). Trimming took off 1 base at V and 3 bases at J, with 11 bases between the two ends. The CDR3 spans 14 residues. CDR1 SGHTS and CDR2 YDEGEE come from the germline V gene.

This clone was observed a handful of times. The gene calls are TRBV4-1 and TRBJ1-2; 8 bases are a match to TRBD1. The CDR3 has 13 amino acids. The trim removed 3 bases at V and 4 bases at J, leaving 1 base unmatched. Germline assignment: CDR1 MGHRA and CDR2 YSYEKL. The chain's CDR3 is CASSQDRAYGYTF. The CDR3 bases are TGCGCCAGCAGCCAGGACAGGGCCTATGGCTACACCTTC.

This clone occurred a few times. This sequence joins TRBV4-1 and TRBJ2-5; the match to TRBD2 covers 8 bases. The CDR3 is 16 amino acids. Trimming removed 0 bases from V and 1 base from J; junction bases left unmatched: 4. Germline V CDR1 and CDR2: MGHRA, YSYEKL. CDR3 sequence (DNA): TGCGCCAGCAGCCAAGATGCGCGGGGGGCCCAAGAGACCCAGTACTTC. Protein: CASSQDARGAQETQYF.

The genes are TRBV18 and TRBJ1-1; tentatively, D is TRBD1 (5 bases). The V end was cut by 2 bases, the J end by 4 bases, with 17 bases between. Germline CDR1 KGHSH, CDR2 LQKENI. CDR3 length equals 16 residues. The chain's CDR3 is CASSPSPQGGSTEAFF. The CDR3 nucleotides read TGTGCCAGCTCACCAAGTCCGCAGGGCGGAAGCACTGAAGCTTTCTTT.

The rearrangement joins TRBV9 to TRBJ2-7; 10 nucleotides match TRBD1. The V segment lost 3 bases and the J segment 5 bases; nucleotides outside the gene matches: 8. The CDR3 covers 15 residues. Per germline, CDR1 SGDLS and CDR2 YYNGEE. As DNA, the CDR3 is TGTGCCAGCAGCGCCGCCGGGACAGGGGCCGACGAGCAGTACTTC. Protein product: CASSAAGTGADEQYF.

V gene TRBV4-3 combines with J gene TRBJ1-2; 9 nucleotides match TRBD1. This CDR3 region has 16 residues. Germline assignment: CDR1 LGHNA and CDR2 YSLEER. The V gene end was trimmed by 2 bases and the J gene end by 6 bases; junction bases not matched to a gene: 10. CDR3 sequence: CASSQQLGQGGNGYTF. In DNA, the CDR3 is TGCGCCAGCAGCCAACAATTGGGACAGGGCGGCAATGGCTACACCTTC.

In regard to this clone: The sample carries other DNA sequences with the same CDR3. The J gene is TRBJ1-2, the V gene TRBV28, with D perhaps TRBD1 (6 bases). Trimming cost V 6 bases and J 0 bases, with 11 bases left between them. The germline CDR1 and CDR2 sequences are MDHEN and SYDVKM. The CDR3 runs 14 residues. CDR3 in amino acids: CASSPGGANYGYTF. The CDR3 DNA follows: TGTGCCAGCAGCCCGGGGGGCGCTAACTATGGCTACACCTTC.

The sample holds one count of this clone. The V and J genes are TRBV4-1 and TRBJ2-7; 8 bases map to TRBD1. Germline loops: CDR1 MGHRA, CDR2 YSYEKL. The CDR3 is made up of 14 amino acids. Trimming at V came to 3 bases and at J to 4 bases, leaving 5 bases not matched to a gene. The CDR3 sequence: CASSQGDRSYEQYF. CDR3 bases: TGCGCCAGCAGCCAGGGGGACAGGTCGTACGAGCAGTACTTC.

This chain joins TRBV3-1 (or the pseudogene TRBV3-2) and TRBJ2-1, with 8 bases lining up with TRBD1. Trimming at V came to 4 bases and at J to 0 bases, leaving 5 bases not matched to a gene. Germline V lookup: CDR1 LGHDT, CDR2 YNNKEL (reference sequence). The CDR3 length is 16 residues. CDR3 sequence: CASSRGQGVSYNEQFF. The CDR3, as DNA: TGTGCCAGCAGCCGTGGACAGGGTGTCTCCTACAATGAGCAGTTCTTC.

The chain is built from TRBV28 and TRBJ2-7, with 8 bases identical to TRBD1. With V trimmed by 2 bases and J by 5 bases, 11 bases remained unmatched. The germline CDR1 and CDR2 sequences are MDHEN and SYDVKM. The CDR3 extends over 16 amino acids. The CDR3 reads CASSLLGQGARNEQYF. The CDR3 bases are TGTGCCAGCAGTTTACTGGGGCAGGGGGCGAGGAACGAGCAGTACTTC.

This clone appeared a few times. The chain recombines TRBV2 with TRBJ1-6; TRBD1 agrees at 10 bases. This CDR3 region has 15 residues. CDR1 is SNHLY, CDR2 FYNNEI, per germline. The J segment lost 9 bases and the V segment lost 3 bases, leaving 5 bases of the junction unmatched. This CDR3 reads CASSDTGTGASPLHF. For the CDR3, the DNA is TGTGCCAGCAGTGATACCGGGACAGGGGCTTCACCCCTCCACTTT.

The rearrangement links TRBV7-9 to TRBJ2-1; D might be TRBD2 (5 bases). The V gene's germline CDR1 is SEHNR and CDR2 FQNEAQ (reference sequence). Trimming shortened V by 5 bases and J by 2 bases, and 16 bases separated the two germline ends. The CDR3 sequence is 16 residues long. The chain's CDR3 is CASSERGRPPYNEQFF. The CDR3 DNA sequence: TGTGCCAGCAGCGAAAGAGGGCGCCCCCCCTACAATGAGCAGTTCTTC.

The chain joins TRBV27 to TRBJ2-7, with D perhaps matching TRBD1 (6 bases). The CDR3 totals 15 residues. Germline loops: CDR1 MNHEY, CDR2 SMNVEV (reference sequence). V was cut by 6 bases and J by 2 bases, with 17 bases left in between. CDR3 coding DNA: TGTGCCAGCAGGCTCACAGGGTACGGGCCCTACGAGCAGTACTTC. Translated: CASRLTGYGPYEQYF.

The chain carries TRBV7-9 and TRBJ2-7, with 7 bases fitting TRBD1. This CDR3 is built from 15 residues. Looked up from germline, CDR1 is SEHNR and CDR2 is FQNEAQ (reference sequence). The trim removed 1 base at V and 7 bases at J, leaving 10 bases unmatched. CDR3 nucleotide sequence: TGTGCCAGCAGCTTAGGACAGGGTTTGGGGCTGGAGCAGTACTTC. Protein product: CASSLGQGLGLEQYF.

The V and J genes are TRBV23-1 and TRBJ2-2; possibly TRBD1 for D (6 bases). TRBV23-1 is known as an ORF, though its function is uncertain. V was clipped by 2 bases and J by 5 bases, with 15 bases between them. The CDR3 has 16 amino acids. For the CDR3, the DNA is TGCGCCAGCAGTCAACCGGGCCCAAGGGGGACCGGGGAGCTGTTTTTT. Translated, it gives CASSQPGPRGTGELFF.

The chain links TRBV11-2 to TRBJ2-1; maybe TRBD2 (6 bases). The CDR3 runs to 16 residues. Germline V gives CDR1 SGHAT, CDR2 FQNNGV. Trimming took 5 bases from V and 6 from J, leaving 20 bases between them. The CDR3 DNA reads as TGTGCCAGCAGCCCAAAGGGACTGGGCCCTCCCAATGAGCAGTTCTTC. Amino acids: CASSPKGLGPPNEQFF.

The chain is built from TRBV19 and TRBJ2-7; D might be TRBD1 (6 bases). CDR1 LNHDA and CDR2 SQIVND come from the germline V gene (reference sequence). The length of the CDR3 is 13 residues. Deletions cut 6 bases from V and 4 bases from J, with 13 bases between. CDR3: CASSKDRKYEQYF. CDR3 DNA: TGTGCCAGTAGCAAGGACAGAAAGTACGAGCAGTACTTC.

The chain couples TRBV2 to TRBJ1-5; D not certain. The V and J ends lost 3 bases and 10 bases respectively, with 16 bases between them. The CDR3 spans 14 residues. Germline assignment: CDR1 SNHLY and CDR2 FYNNEI. The chain's CDR3 is CASSDEAGGCPQHF. The CDR3 region has the DNA TGTGCCAGCAGTGACGAGGCGGGAGGGTGCCCCCAGCATTTT.

The chain uses TRBV24-1 and TRBJ2-2, with D possibly TRBD1 on 6 matching bases. In germline, CDR1 is KGHDR, CDR2 SFDVKD. The germline V and J ends were trimmed by 5 bases and 3 bases, with 15 bases remaining between them. The CDR3 contains 16 residues. The CDR3 loop reads CATSGFGQTHTGELFF. In DNA, the CDR3 is TGTGCCACCAGTGGATTCGGACAGACGCACACCGGGGAGCTGTTTTTT.

The genes are TRBV7-2 and TRBJ2-7, with a possible D match to TRBD1 (6 bases). CDR3 length: 15 amino acids. CDR1 is SGHTA and CDR2 is FQGNSA in the germline V gene. Trimming pared 6 bases from V and 3 bases from J, leaving 18 bases between. For the CDR3, the DNA is TGTGCCAGCAGGGCAGGTGGGGGCGAGGTCTACGAGCAGTACTTC. Translated: CASRAGGGEVYEQYF.